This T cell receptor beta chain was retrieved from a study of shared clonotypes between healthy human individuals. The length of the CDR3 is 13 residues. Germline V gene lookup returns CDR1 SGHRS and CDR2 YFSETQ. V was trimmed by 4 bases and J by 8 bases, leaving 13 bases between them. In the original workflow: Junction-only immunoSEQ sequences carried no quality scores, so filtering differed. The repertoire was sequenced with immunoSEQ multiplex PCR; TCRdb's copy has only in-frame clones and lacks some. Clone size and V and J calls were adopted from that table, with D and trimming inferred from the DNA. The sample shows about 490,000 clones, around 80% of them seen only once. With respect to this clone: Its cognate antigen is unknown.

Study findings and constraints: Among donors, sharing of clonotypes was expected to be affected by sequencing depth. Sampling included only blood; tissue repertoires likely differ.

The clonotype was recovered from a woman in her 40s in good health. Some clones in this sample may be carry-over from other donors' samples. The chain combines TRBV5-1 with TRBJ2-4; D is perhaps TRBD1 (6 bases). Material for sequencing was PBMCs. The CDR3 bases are TGCGCCAGCAGCCGGGGAGAGGGGGACATTCAGTACTTC. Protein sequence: CASSRGEGDIQYF.